This T cell receptor beta chain was sequenced in a study of CD8 T cells in ankylosing spondylitis. This clonotype has more than one count but fewer than ten. Its antigen is undetermined. The CDR3 has 15 residues. The V segment lost 0 bases and the J segment 3 bases; nucleotides outside the gene matches: 4. Germline lookup yields CDR1 SGHRS and CDR2 YFSETQ. A single record per CDR3 protein comes from TCRdb applying MiXCR to the 5' RACE reads. The sample consists of roughly 90,000 distinct CDR3 sequences, roughly 8.8% of them appearing once. General observations from the study: Blood of patients with ankylosing spondylitis appeared to be characterized by a TCR beta motif of several highly homologous variants.

The chain is built from TRBV5-1 and TRBJ1-2; 8 bases are a match to TRBD1. The TCR sequence derives from a male donor with ankylosing spondylitis. Sample: blood, either unsorted or a sorted T cell fraction (not recorded which). CDR3 residues: CASSLDGQGHYGYTF. The CDR3 DNA follows: TGCGCCAGCAGCTTGGACGGACAGGGCCACTATGGCTACACCTTC.